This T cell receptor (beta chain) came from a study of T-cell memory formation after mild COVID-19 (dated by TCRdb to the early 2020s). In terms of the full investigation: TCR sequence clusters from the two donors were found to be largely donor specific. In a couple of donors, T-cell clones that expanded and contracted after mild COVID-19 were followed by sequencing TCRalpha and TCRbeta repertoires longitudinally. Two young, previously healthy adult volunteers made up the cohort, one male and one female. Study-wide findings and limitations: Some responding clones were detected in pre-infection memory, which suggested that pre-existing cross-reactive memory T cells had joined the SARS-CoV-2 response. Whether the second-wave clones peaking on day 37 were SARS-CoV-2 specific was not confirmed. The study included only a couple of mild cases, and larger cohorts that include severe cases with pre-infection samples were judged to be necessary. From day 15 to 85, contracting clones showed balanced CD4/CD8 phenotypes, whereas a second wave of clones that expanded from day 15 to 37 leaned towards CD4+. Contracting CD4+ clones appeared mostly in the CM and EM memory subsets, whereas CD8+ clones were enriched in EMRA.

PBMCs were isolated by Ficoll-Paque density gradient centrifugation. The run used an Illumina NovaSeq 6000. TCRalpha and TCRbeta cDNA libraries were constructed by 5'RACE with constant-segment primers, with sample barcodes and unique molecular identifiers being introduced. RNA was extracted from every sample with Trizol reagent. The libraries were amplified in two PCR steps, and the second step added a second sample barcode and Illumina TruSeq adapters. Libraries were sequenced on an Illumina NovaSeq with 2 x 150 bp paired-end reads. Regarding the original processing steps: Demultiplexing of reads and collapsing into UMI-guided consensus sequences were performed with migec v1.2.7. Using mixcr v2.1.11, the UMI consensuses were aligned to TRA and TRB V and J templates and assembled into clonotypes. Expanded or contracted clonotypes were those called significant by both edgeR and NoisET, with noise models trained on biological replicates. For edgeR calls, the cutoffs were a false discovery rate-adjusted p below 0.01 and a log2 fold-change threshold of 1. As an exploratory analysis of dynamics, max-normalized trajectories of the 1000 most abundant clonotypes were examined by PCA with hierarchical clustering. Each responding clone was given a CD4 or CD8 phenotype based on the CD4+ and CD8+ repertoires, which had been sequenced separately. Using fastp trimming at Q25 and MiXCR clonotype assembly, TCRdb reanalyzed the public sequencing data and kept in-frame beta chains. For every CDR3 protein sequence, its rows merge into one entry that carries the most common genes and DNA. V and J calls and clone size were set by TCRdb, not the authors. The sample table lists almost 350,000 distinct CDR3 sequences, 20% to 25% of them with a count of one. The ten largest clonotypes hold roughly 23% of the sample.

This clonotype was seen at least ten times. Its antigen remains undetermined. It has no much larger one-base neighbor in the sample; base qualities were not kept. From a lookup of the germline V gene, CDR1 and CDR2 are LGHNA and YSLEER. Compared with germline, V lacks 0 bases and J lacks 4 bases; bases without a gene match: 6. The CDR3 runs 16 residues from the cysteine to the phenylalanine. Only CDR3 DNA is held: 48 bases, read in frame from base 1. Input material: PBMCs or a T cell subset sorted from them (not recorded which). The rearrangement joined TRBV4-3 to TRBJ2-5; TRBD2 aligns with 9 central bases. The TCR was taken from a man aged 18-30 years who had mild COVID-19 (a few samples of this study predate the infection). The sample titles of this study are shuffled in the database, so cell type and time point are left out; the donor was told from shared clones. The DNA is TGCGCCAGCAGCCAAGAGTTCGCGGGGGGGCCAGAGACCCAGTACTTC. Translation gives CASSQEFAGGPETQYF.